This T cell receptor beta chain was recovered during a study of regulatory T cells in long-lasting Graves disease. Study overall: Graves' patients, diagnosed recently, had received antithyroid drugs under 3 months.

The CDR3 extends over 15 amino acids. The ends lost 5 bases at V and 4 bases at J; junction bases unmatched: 10. Germline V CDR1 and CDR2: MDHEN, SYDVKM. In this sample, this clonotype turned up many times. Its specificity is unknown. Study results and limitations: Rather than thyroid tissue, only peripheral blood underwent study.

Stated time point: newly diagnosed GD, antithyroid drugs for less than 3 months. PBMC-derived RNA was used for the TCR library. Enrollment of patients was through an endocrinology department in Xi'an, China. Libraries of TCR beta came from iRepertoire HTBI primers plus Arm-PCR of CDR3 regions. In TCRdb, the multiplex PCR reads were re-called with MiXCR into one record per CDR3 protein. Of around 450,000 distinct CDR3 sequences listed, approximately 16% were seen once; the top ten hold about 8.3%. This sample also appeared in a second study, on T cells in Graves' hyperthyroidism and ophthalmopathy.

The V and J genes are TRBV28 and TRBJ2-5; TRBD1 aligns across 7 bases. The sequencing used peripheral blood mononuclear cells (PBMCs), collected at new diagnosis, from a patient treated with antithyroid drugs. The TCR originated in a woman aged 35 to 49 with Graves disease. The CDR3 sequence is CASSARQGGGETQYF. In DNA form, the CDR3 reads TGTGCCAGCAGTGCCCGACAGGGTGGGGGAGAGACCCAGTACTTC.